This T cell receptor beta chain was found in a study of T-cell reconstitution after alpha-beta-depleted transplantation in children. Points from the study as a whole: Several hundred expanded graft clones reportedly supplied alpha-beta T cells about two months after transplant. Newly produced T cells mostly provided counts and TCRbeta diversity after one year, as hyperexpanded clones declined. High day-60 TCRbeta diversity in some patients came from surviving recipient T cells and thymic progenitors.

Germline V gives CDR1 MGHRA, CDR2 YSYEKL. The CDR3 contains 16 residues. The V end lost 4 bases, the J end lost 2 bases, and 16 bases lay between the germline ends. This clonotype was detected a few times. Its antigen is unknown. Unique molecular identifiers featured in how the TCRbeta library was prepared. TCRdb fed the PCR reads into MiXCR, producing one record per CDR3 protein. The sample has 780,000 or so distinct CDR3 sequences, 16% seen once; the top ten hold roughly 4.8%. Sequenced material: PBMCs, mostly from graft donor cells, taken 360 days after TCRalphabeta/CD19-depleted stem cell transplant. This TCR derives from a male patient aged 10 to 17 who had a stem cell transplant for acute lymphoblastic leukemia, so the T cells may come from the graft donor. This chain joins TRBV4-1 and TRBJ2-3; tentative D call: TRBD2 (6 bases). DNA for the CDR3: TGCGCCAGCAGCCCTACCCTAGCGCCAAACACAGATACGCAGTATTTT. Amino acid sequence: CASSPTLAPNTDTQYF.